Following are 11 T cell receptor beta chains from one sample sequenced in a study of blood T cell repertoires in COVID-19. Sequencing used immunoSEQ multiplex PCR; TCRdb keeps in-frame clones, though not all of them. The sample has about 110,000 clones; about four fifths are singletons. The specimen sequenced was peripheral blood. These receptors all stem from a woman in her 70s with acute or convalescent COVID-19.

The V and J genes are TRBV9 and TRBJ2-3, with unresolved D. The CDR3 contains 13 residues. Germline lookup yields CDR1 SGDLS and CDR2 YYNGEE. V was clipped by 0 bases and J by 3 bases, with 5 bases between them. The CDR3 nucleotides read TGTGCCAGCAGCGTAGCTGTAACAGATACGCAGTATTTT. Translated, it gives CASSVAVTDTQYF.

This chain joins TRBV6-5 and TRBJ1-1; no firm D call. Looked up from germline, CDR1 is MNHEY and CDR2 is SVGAGI. The CDR3 contains 13 residues. V shed 5 bases and J shed 10 bases, with 17 bases lying between them. The CDR3 nucleotides read TGTGCCAGCAGTACCCGAGGAAGGTCGGGAGCTTTCTTT. This codes for CASSTRGRSGAFF.

This CDR3 reads CASSPTSFAGRSGVGELFF. The CDR3 DNA reads TGTGCCAGCAGTCCAACCTCCTTCGCGGGGCGATCGGGGGTCGGGGAGCTGTTTTTT. V and J are TRBV27 and TRBJ2-2; weak D call: TRBD2 (6 bases). Germline V lookup: CDR1 MNHEY, CDR2 SMNVEV (reference sequence). V lost 5 bases, J lost 7 bases, and 29 bases lay in between. This CDR3 contains 19 residues.

This clone was observed a few times. The genes are TRBV28 and TRBJ2-2; 7 bases match TRBD1. CDR1 is MDHEN and CDR2 is SYDVKM in the germline V gene. Trimming at V came to 10 bases and at J to 0 bases, leaving 11 bases not matched to a gene. This CDR3 comprises 16 residues. As DNA, the CDR3 is TGTGCCACCCGGGACAGCCTCGCGTCGAACACCGGGGAGCTGTTTTTT. Residues: CATRDSLASNTGELFF.

This chain connects TRBV4-1 to TRBJ2-5; D is perhaps TRBD2 (6 bases). The V end lost 4 bases, the J end lost 1 base, and 7 bases lay between the germline ends. The CDR3 extends over 13 amino acids. Germline CDR1 is MGHRA and CDR2 is YSYEKL. CDR3 sequence reads: CASSRGVQETQYF. The CDR3 DNA follows: TGCGCCAGCAGCCGCGGGGTCCAAGAGACCCAGTACTTC.

The chain has TRBV7-3 and TRBJ2-2, with TRBD1 matching 7 bases. With 4 bases clipped from V and 6 bases from J, the junction kept 8 bases outside the gene matches. This CDR3 comprises 15 residues. The germline gives CDR1 SGHTA, CDR2 FQGTGA. CDR3 DNA: TGTGCCAGCAGCTACGACAGGGTGCTTGCCGGGGAGCTGTTTTTT. Amino acid sequence: CASSYDRVLAGELFF.

The CDR3 DNA reads as TGTGCCAGCAGTTTTTCCCTGGCAGGGTGGACTGAAGCTTTCTTT. As protein: CASSFSLAGWTEAFF. The chain carries TRBV28 and TRBJ1-1, with D possibly matching TRBD1 (5 bases). Germline loops: CDR1 MDHEN, CDR2 SYDVKM. Trimming pared 3 bases from V and 5 bases from J, leaving 16 bases between. CDR3 length equals 15 residues. The entire variable domain, with the rest obtained from reference TRBV28 and TRBJ1-1, is as follows: DVKVTQSSRYLVKRTGEKVFLECVQDMDHENMFWYRQDPGLGLRLIYFSYDVKMKEKGDIPEGYSVSREKKERFSLILESASTNQTSMYLCASSFSLAGWTEAFFGQGTRLTVV.

V and J are TRBV15 and TRBJ1-6; a possible D gene is TRBD1 (6 bases). V was clipped by 1 base and J by 7 bases, with 20 bases between them. The CDR3 is made up of 18 amino acids. Germline V gene sequence: CDR1 LNHNV, CDR2 YYDKDF (reference sequence). This chain's CDR3 is CATSRGGPIYRDNSPLHF. The DNA for the CDR3 is TGTGCCACCAGCAGAGGGGGTCCAATCTACAGGGACAATTCACCCCTCCACTTT.

V is TRBV28 and J is TRBJ1-2; TRBD1 is a possible D gene (5 bases). Germline V gives CDR1 MDHEN, CDR2 SYDVKM. V lost 4 bases, J lost 4 bases, and 10 bases lay in between. The CDR3 spans 13 residues. The CDR3 sequence: CASSYSGSYGYTF. The CDR3 region has the DNA TGTGCCAGCAGTTACTCAGGGTCCTATGGCTACACCTTC.

V gene TRBV10-3 combines with J gene TRBJ1-5; D gene unclear. CDR3 length equals 14 residues. V lost 3 bases and J 2 bases, leaving 8 bases between the germline ends. From germline, CDR1 is ENHRY and CDR2 SYGVKD. The CDR3 nucleotides read TGTGCCATCAGTGATCAACTCGGCAATCAGCCCCAGCATTTT. This translates into CAISDQLGNQPQHF.

The rearrangement uses TRBV2 and TRBJ2-3; D is possibly TRBD1 (5 bases). The ends were cut back, 8 bases at V and 3 bases at J, with 12 bases in the middle. The CDR3 has 13 amino acids. Germline V gene data show CDR1 as SNHLY and CDR2 as FYNNEI. CDR3 loop: CASGASYTDTQYF. The CDR3 DNA is TGTGCCAGCGGGGCCTCATATACAGATACGCAGTATTTT.